One and the same sample provided the 23 T cell receptor beta chains below, sequenced in a study of blood T cell repertoires in COVID-19. Clones were sequenced by immunoSEQ multiplex PCR, and TCRdb holds only the in-frame ones, with some missing. The repertoire includes approximately 260,000 clones, 90% of them detected once, and under 2.5% sits in the top ten. Sequenced: peripheral blood. All receptors derive from a woman aged 55-70 years with COVID-19, enrolled during active disease.

This sequence joins TRBV5-1 and TRBJ1-1; D unclear. Germline values: CDR1 SGHRS, CDR2 YFSETQ. V lost 5 bases and J 0 bases, leaving 8 bases between the germline ends. This CDR3 is built from 13 residues. CDR3 loop: CASSTAMNTEAFF. The CDR3 nucleotides read TGCGCCAGCAGTACAGCAATGAACACTGAAGCTTTCTTT.

This clone appeared a few times. The V call is TRBV6-2 or TRBV6-3, the J call TRBJ1-3, with D tentatively TRBD1 (5 bases). This CDR3 spans 16 amino acids. Trimming pared 4 bases from V and 0 bases from J, leaving 13 bases between. Looked up from germline, CDR1 is MNHEY and CDR2 is SVGEGT. The CDR3 bases are TGTGCCAGCAGTTCCTACGTAGACAGCTCTGGAAACACCATATATTTT. It translates to CASSSYVDSSGNTIYF.

This chain uses TRBV9 with TRBJ1-6, with 7 bases that match TRBD1. The CDR3 length is 14 residues. In germline, CDR1 is SGDLS, CDR2 YYNGEE. Trimming cost V 3 bases and J 7 bases; bases outside gene matches: 4. The CDR3 sequence: CASSGDRSNSPLHF. The CDR3 DNA is TGTGCCAGCAGCGGGGACAGATCGAATTCACCCCTCCACTTT.

The V call is TRBV5-8, the J call TRBJ1-1; D gene ambiguous. CDR3 length equals 13 residues. Trimming stripped 7 bases from V and 0 bases from J, with 10 bases between. Per germline, CDR1 SGHTS and CDR2 YDEGEE. The CDR3 loop is CASVLVVNTEAFF. The CDR3, as DNA: TGTGCCAGCGTCTTGGTAGTGAACACTGAAGCTTTCTTT.

The chain is built from TRBV19 and TRBJ1-1, with a weak D call TRBD1 (6 bases). CDR1 is LNHDA, CDR2 SQIVND, per germline (reference sequence). The CDR3 contains 16 residues. The germline V and J ends were trimmed by 8 bases and 1 base, with 20 bases remaining between them. The CDR3 DNA is TGTGCCAGTTCAGGGAATAGGGGGGAGGGGAACACTGAAGCTTTCTTT. Its protein is CASSGNRGEGNTEAFF.

The chain is built from TRBV7-7 and TRBJ2-5, with 8 bases that match TRBD2. The V segment lost 6 bases and the J segment 0 bases; nucleotides outside the gene matches: 18. Per germline, CDR1 SSHAT and CDR2 FNYEAQ (reference sequence). CDR3 size: 19 residues. CDR3 sequence reads: CASRDLRGGAGRNQETQYF. Here the CDR3 DNA reads TGTGCCAGCAGGGACCTCCGGGGGGGCGCGGGGCGAAACCAAGAGACCCAGTACTTC.

The rearrangement links TRBV5-1 to TRBJ1-2; D gene ambiguous. Germline V gives CDR1 SGHRS, CDR2 YFSETQ. V was trimmed by 0 bases and J by 3 bases, leaving 9 bases between them. The CDR3 covers 14 residues. Written as DNA, the CDR3 is TGCGCCAGCAGCTTGGATCCAGGTTACTATGGCTACACCTTC. Translating gives CASSLDPGYYGYTF.

This clone was counted between two and nine times. The gene calls are TRBV6-4 and TRBJ1-6; no firm D call. The CDR3 runs 14 residues. V lost 6 bases and J lost 0, with 6 bases in between. CDR1 and CDR2 (germline): MRHNA, SNTAGT. CDR3 sequence: CASRQDSYNSPLHF. The CDR3 DNA sequence: TGTGCCAGCAGACAAGACTCCTATAATTCACCCCTCCACTTT.

This chain joins TRBV7-9 and TRBJ2-1; D is undetermined. The germline CDR1 and CDR2 sequences are SEHNR and FQNEAQ (reference sequence). The CDR3 loop spans 13 amino acids. V lost 5 bases and J 0 bases, leaving 5 bases between the germline ends. The CDR3 bases are TGTGCCAGCAGCGAGATCTCCTACAATGAGCAGTTCTTC. As protein: CASSEISYNEQFF.

This chain links TRBV10-3 with TRBJ1-5; TRBD1 agrees at 7 bases. This CDR3 has 15 residues. The germline V gene encodes CDR1 ENHRY and CDR2 SYGVKD. The V segment lost 10 bases and the J segment 5 bases; nucleotides outside the gene matches: 14. The DNA of the CDR3 is TGTGCCACCCGCCCGTTCGGCCAGGGGGATCAGCCCCAGCATTTT. It encodes CATRPFGQGDQPQHF.

V usage is TRBV7-7 and J usage is TRBJ2-1, with D possibly matching TRBD1 (6 bases). The germline V and J ends were trimmed by 1 base and 5 bases, with 12 bases remaining between them. In germline, CDR1 is SSHAT, CDR2 FNYEAQ (reference sequence). The CDR3 runs 15 residues. CDR3 amino acids: CASSLDQGPNNEQFF. CDR3 DNA: TGTGCCAGCAGCTTAGATCAGGGGCCCAACAATGAGCAGTTCTTC. The variable domain in full, with the rest retrieved from reference TRBV7-7 and TRBJ2-1, is GAGVSQSPRYKVTKRGQDVTLRCDPISSHATLYWYQQALGQGPEFLTYFNYEAQPDKSGLPSDRFSAERPEGSISTLTIQRTEQRDSAMYRCASSLDQGPNNEQFFGPGTRLTVL.

The V and J genes are TRBV6-5 and TRBJ1-5, with D tentatively TRBD1 (6 bases). Per the germline V gene, CDR1 is MNHEY and CDR2 is SVGAGI. The V end was cut by 5 bases, the J end by 3 bases, with 14 bases between. CDR3 length: 15 residues. The CDR3 DNA reads as TGTGCCAGCAGTCAAAAACAGGGTATCAATCAGCCCCAGCATTTT. Its translation: CASSQKQGINQPQHF.

The V gene is TRBV14, the J gene TRBJ1-3, with 7 bases identical to TRBD1. The V gene's germline CDR1 is SGHDN and CDR2 FVKESK. The CDR3 covers 15 residues. With 6 bases clipped from V and 3 bases from J, the junction kept 8 bases outside the gene matches. The chain's CDR3 is CASSPRGNVGNTIYF. Written as DNA, the CDR3 is TGTGCCAGCAGTCCCAGGGGGAACGTTGGAAACACCATATATTTT.

The chain is built from TRBV4-2 and TRBJ1-3, with unresolved D. CDR3 length equals 16 residues. CDR1 and CDR2 (germline): LGHNA, YNFKEQ. The V and J ends lost 1 base and 2 bases respectively, with 12 bases between them. The CDR3 sequence: CASSQGRGAAGNTIYF. DNA for the CDR3: TGTGCCAGCAGCCAAGGTCGCGGAGCCGCTGGAAACACCATATATTTT.

In its sample, this clone was seen a few times. V is TRBV5-1 and J is TRBJ1-6, with 10 positions matching TRBD1. This CDR3 comprises 15 residues. The J segment lost 7 bases and the V segment lost 3 bases, leaving 4 bases of the junction unmatched. Germline V gene data show CDR1 as SGHRS and CDR2 as YFSETQ. CDR3 protein: CASSWGQGLNSPLHF. The CDR3 nucleotides are TGCGCCAGCAGCTGGGGACAGGGGCTCAATTCACCCCTCCACTTT.

The V and J genes are TRBV24-1 and TRBJ2-1; D gene unclear. The V end lost 2 bases, the J end lost 15 bases, and 13 bases lay between the germline ends. Germline-derived CDR1 and CDR2 are KGHDR and SFDVKD. The CDR3 length is 12 residues. CDR3 DNA: TGTGCCACCAGTGATTCTACTCCCATGCGGTTCTTC. It specifies CATSDSTPMRFF.

This clone was recorded a few times. The genes are TRBV4-1 and TRBJ1-5; the match to TRBD1 covers 8 bases. The length of the CDR3 is 15 residues. V lost 4 bases and J lost 3; bases outside the gene matches: 5. Germline-derived CDR1 and CDR2 are MGHRA and YSYEKL. CDR3 DNA: TGCGCCAGCAGCCTAACTCAGGGGGCCAATCAGCCCCAGCATTTT. Amino acid sequence: CASSLTQGANQPQHF.

The V and J genes are TRBV9 and TRBJ2-2, with 7 positions matching TRBD2. Germline CDR1 and CDR2: SGDLS and YYNGEE. J gave up 2 bases and V 4 bases, and 2 bases lay outside the gene matches. This CDR3 has 14 amino acids. The CDR3 sequence: CASSTSVNTGELFF. The DNA of the CDR3 is TGTGCCAGCAGCACTAGCGTAAACACCGGGGAGCTGTTTTTT.

The chain employs TRBV11-3 and TRBJ1-4; D not resolved. The ends were cut back, 10 bases at V and 6 bases at J, with 9 bases in the middle. CDR1 SGHNT and CDR2 YENEEA come from the germline V gene. This CDR3 region has 11 residues. The CDR3 loop reads CATYLYEKLFF. The DNA for the CDR3 is TGTGCCACCTACCTTTATGAAAAACTGTTTTTT. The entire variable domain, with the rest obtained from reference TRBV11-3 and TRBJ1-4, is as follows: EAGVVQSPRYKIIEKKQPVAFWCNPISGHNTLYWYLQNLGQGPELLIRYENEEAVDDSQLPKDRFSAERLKGVDSTLKIQPAELGDSAVYLCATYLYEKLFFGSGTQLSVL.

This rearrangement joins TRBV5-1 to TRBJ1-2; TRBD1 is a possible D gene (6 bases). V was trimmed by 2 bases and J by 3 bases, leaving 14 bases between them. The CDR3 covers 15 residues. Germline V CDR1 and CDR2: SGHRS, YFSETQ. The CDR3 loop reads CASSFSRGGDYGYTF. For the CDR3, the DNA is TGCGCCAGCAGCTTCTCAAGAGGGGGTGACTATGGCTACACCTTC.

The chain combines TRBV7-9 with TRBJ2-7, with 9 positions matching TRBD1. CDR1 and CDR2 from the germline V gene are SEHNR and FQNEAQ (reference sequence). V shed 5 bases and J 7 bases; nucleotides not matched to a gene: 18. The CDR3 is made up of 17 amino acids. DNA for the CDR3: TGTGCCAGCAGCCCAACGCCCGGGACAGGGAATATAGGGGAGCAGTACTTC. It translates to CASSPTPGTGNIGEQYF.

This chain uses TRBV9 with TRBJ1-6; unclear D gene. Germline lookup yields CDR1 SGDLS and CDR2 YYNGEE. CDR3 size: 13 residues. Between the trimmed V and J ends, which lost 4 bases and 11 bases, there was a span of 13 bases. The CDR3 DNA is TGTGCCAGCAGCTCGGAACCCGGGACACCCCTCCACTTT. Its protein product is CASSSEPGTPLHF.

This chain uses TRBV7-9 with TRBJ2-5, with 8 bases that match TRBD2. The V and J ends lost 5 bases and 4 bases, in that order; junction bases with no gene match: 6. CDR1 is SEHNR, CDR2 FQNEAQ, per germline (reference sequence). CDR3 size: 14 residues. The chain's CDR3 is CASSRTAGGETQYF. As DNA, the CDR3 is TGTGCCAGCAGCCGAACGGCGGGGGGAGAGACCCAGTACTTC.